What follows are 22 T cell receptor beta chains derived from one specimen sequenced in a study of early T cells in non-severe SARS-CoV-2 infection. TCRdb re-analysed the 5' RACE reads in MiXCR, keeping a single row per CDR3 protein. The repertoire has approximately 29,000 distinct CDR3 sequences, 6% to 7% of them found once; the top ten carry about 3%. The sample consisted of whole blood. The source is an adult who was a healthcare worker with PCR-confirmed SARS-CoV-2 infection or an uninfected control (not recorded which).

Many counts were recorded for this clonotype. The J gene is TRBJ1-5, the V gene TRBV2; possibly TRBD1 for D (5 bases). V was pared by 6 bases and J by 0 bases, with 12 bases between. The CDR3 covers 15 residues. Germline lookup yields CDR1 SNHLY and CDR2 FYNNEI. The CDR3 DNA reads TGTGCCAGCAGACCACAGGTTAATAGCAATCAGCCCCAGCATTTT. Its translation is CASRPQVNSNQPQHF.

This clonotype was detected a few times. The rearrangement links TRBV5-4 to TRBJ2-3; 13 bases map to TRBD2. Trimming at V came to 3 bases and at J to 8 bases, leaving 6 bases not matched to a gene. Germline V lookup: CDR1 SGHNT, CDR2 YYREEE (reference sequence). The CDR3 sequence is 15 residues long. CDR3 amino acids: CASSWTSGGAGTQYF. In nucleotides, the CDR3 is TGTGCCAGCAGCTGGACTAGCGGGGGAGCTGGTACGCAGTATTTT.

This clonotype was seen at least ten times. The CDR3 is CAISSGDRAIYEQYF. DNA for the CDR3: TGTGCCATCAGCTCTGGGGACAGGGCGATTTACGAGCAGTACTTC. V is TRBV10-3 and J is TRBJ2-7; 9 nucleotides line up with TRBD1. Germline V gives CDR1 ENHRY, CDR2 SYGVKD. V lost 6 bases and J lost 4; bases outside the gene matches: 10. The CDR3 is made up of 15 amino acids.

This clonotype has a count of ten or more. The V gene is TRBV20-1, the J gene TRBJ2-7, with 7 nucleotides matching TRBD2. There are 15 residues in the CDR3. CDR1 is DFQATT and CDR2 is SNEGSKA in the germline V gene (reference sequence). V shed 0 bases and J 3 bases; nucleotides not matched to a gene: 8. The CDR3 protein is CSARDPAGRDYEQYF. CDR3 nucleotides: TGCAGTGCTAGAGATCCGGCAGGGAGGGACTACGAGCAGTACTTC.

This clonotype has ten or more counts. The J gene is TRBJ2-7, the V gene TRBV20-1, with TRBD1 matching over 8 bases. The CDR3 totals 13 residues. Germline assignment: CDR1 DFQATT and CDR2 SNEGSKA (reference sequence). Losses at the gene ends were 5 bases for V and 3 bases for J; bases not matched to a gene: 6. CDR3 DNA sequence: TGCAGTGCTCTGGGACAGGCGGGCTACGAGCAGTACTTC. Its protein product is CSALGQAGYEQYF.

This clonotype has at least ten counts. The chain combines TRBV7-9 with TRBJ1-1; D remains unclear. Germline V CDR1 and CDR2: SEHNR, FQNEAQ (reference sequence). This CDR3 comprises 13 residues. Trimming pared 4 bases from V and 5 bases from J, leaving 11 bases between. The CDR3 DNA sequence: TGTGCCAGCAGCTACCCAGAAGGTACTGAAGCTTTCTTT. Its protein product is CASSYPEGTEAFF.

This clonotype was picked up many times. The rearrangement uses TRBV5-6 and TRBJ2-2; D is undetermined. V was shortened by 0 bases and J by 1 base, with 4 bases between the two germline ends. Germline-derived CDR1 and CDR2 are SGHDT and YYEEEE. The CDR3 has 14 amino acids. The CDR3 spells CASSLGQNTGELFF. For the CDR3, the DNA is TGTGCCAGCAGCTTGGGACAGAACACCGGGGAGCTGTTTTTT. The full variable domain, its missing parts supplied by reference TRBV5-6 and TRBJ2-2, is DAGVTQSPTHLIKTRGQQVTLRCSPKSGHDTVSWYQQALGQGPQFIFQYYEEEERQRGNFPDRFSGHQFPNYSSELNVNALLLGDSALYLCASSLGQNTGELFFGEGSRLTVL.

This clonotype was counted many times. Here the CDR3 reads CSASRNTGGRTDTQYF. The CDR3, as DNA: TGCAGTGCTAGTCGTAATACAGGGGGCCGGACAGATACGCAGTATTTT. The chain has TRBV20-1 and TRBJ2-3, with 9 positions matching TRBD1. The germline V gene has CDR1 DFQATT and CDR2 SNEGSKA (reference sequence). This CDR3 contains 16 residues. The trim removed 3 bases at V and 3 bases at J, leaving 10 bases unmatched.

CDR3: CASSLQGRNYGYTF. As DNA, the CDR3 is TGTGCCAGCAGTTTACAGGGGCGCAACTATGGCTACACCTTC. This rearrangement joins TRBV12-3 or TRBV12-4 to TRBJ1-2; TRBD1 might be the D (6 bases). V lost 2 bases and J 2 bases, leaving 9 bases between the germline ends. The CDR3 loop spans 14 amino acids.

This clonotype has a handful of counts. The chain links TRBV18 to TRBJ2-1, with D unresolved. Germline CDR1 reads KGHSH; CDR2 reads LQKENI. The CDR3 runs 14 residues. V was shortened by 4 bases and J by 8 bases, with 15 bases between the two germline ends. CDR3 residues: CASSLLVQSHEQFF. CDR3 DNA sequence: TGTGCCAGCTCACTACTGGTCCAATCGCATGAGCAGTTCTTC.

This clonotype occurred many times. The rearrangement joins TRBV7-6 to TRBJ2-5; 10 bases align to TRBD1. In germline, CDR1 is SGHVS, CDR2 FNYEAQ. V lost 7 bases and J lost 3; bases outside the gene matches: 11. The CDR3 is 16 residues long. CDR3 nucleotide sequence: TGTGCCAGCACCCCCCGTAGCGGACAGGGGGAAGAGACCCAGTACTTC. Its translation is CASTPRSGQGEETQYF.

This clonotype was seen ten or more times. The chain has TRBV20-1 and TRBJ2-1; TRBD2 agrees at 15 bases. The CDR3 runs to 16 residues. Looked up from germline, CDR1 is DFQATT and CDR2 is SNEGSKA (reference sequence). With 3 bases clipped from V and 7 bases from J, the junction kept 7 bases outside the gene matches. This CDR3 reads CSASRTSGREGNEQFF. For the CDR3, the DNA is TGCAGTGCTAGCAGGACTAGCGGGAGGGAAGGAAATGAGCAGTTCTTC.

This clonotype has a count of ten or more. The gene calls are TRBV6-6 and TRBJ2-1; D possibly matches TRBD1 or TRBD2 (5 bases each). The CDR3 covers 12 residues. V was pared by 6 bases and J by 12 bases, with 15 bases between. Germline V gene data show CDR1 as MNHNY and CDR2 as SVGAGI (reference sequence). The CDR3 reads CASSPDGGSQFF. DNA for the CDR3: TGTGCCAGCAGCCCGGATGGGGGTTCGCAGTTCTTC.

This sequence joins TRBV4-1 and TRBJ2-1; no clear D. With 0 bases removed from V and 0 bases from J, the gap between germline ends came to 9 bases. The CDR3 loop spans 16 amino acids. Germline CDR1 reads MGHRA; CDR2 reads YSYEKL. This CDR3 reads CASSQERVDSYNEQFF. In nucleotides, the CDR3 is TGCGCCAGCAGCCAAGAGCGCGTTGACTCCTACAATGAGCAGTTCTTC.

This clonotype was recorded a few times. This sequence joins TRBV7-2 and TRBJ1-1; 7 bases are shared with TRBD1. The junction had 3 bases not matched to a gene; V was cut back by 5 bases and J by 6 bases. This CDR3 comprises 12 residues. Germline V gene lookup returns CDR1 SGHTA and CDR2 FQGNSA. Written as DNA, the CDR3 is TGTGCCAGCAGCCGAGACAGGGCTGAAGCTTTCTTT. Protein: CASSRDRAEAFF.

The sample holds many counts of this clonotype. J is TRBJ1-6 and V is TRBV4-1; perhaps TRBD1 as D (5 bases). This CDR3 is 12 amino acids long. V gave up 6 bases and J gave up 10 bases, with 10 bases separating them. Germline V gives CDR1 MGHRA, CDR2 YSYEKL. The CDR3 DNA is TGCGCCAGCAGAGGGGATGGATCACCCCTCCACTTT. It yields the protein CASRGDGSPLHF.

This clonotype was counted ten times or more. The chain couples TRBV11-3 to TRBJ2-7; D is ambiguous. CDR1 is SGHNT and CDR2 is YENEEA in the germline V gene. Trimming shortened V by 3 bases and J by 3 bases, and 9 bases separated the two germline ends. CDR3 length: 13 residues. CDR3 residues: CASSLGKLYEQYF. In DNA form, the CDR3 reads TGTGCCAGCAGCTTGGGCAAACTCTACGAGCAGTACTTC.

This clonotype was detected ten times or more. The chain combines TRBV7-9 with TRBJ1-1, with a tentative D call TRBD1 (5 bases). This CDR3 contains 14 residues. CDR1 and CDR2 (germline): SEHNR, FQNEAQ (reference sequence). Deletions cut 3 bases from V and 6 bases from J, with 14 bases between. In DNA form, the CDR3 reads TGTGCCAGCAGCTTTGTAGCGGGGCCTCCTGAAGCTTTCTTT. Protein sequence: CASSFVAGPPEAFF.

This clonotype came up many times. The V and J genes are TRBV7-9 and TRBJ1-5; the match to TRBD1 covers 8 bases. Germline CDR1 is SEHNR and CDR2 is FQNEAQ (reference sequence). The trim removed 2 bases at V and 0 bases at J, leaving 3 bases unmatched. The CDR3 is 16 residues long. CDR3 sequence: CASSLSGQGSNQPQHF. The CDR3, as DNA: TGTGCCAGCAGCTTATCCGGACAGGGTAGCAATCAGCCCCAGCATTTT.

The V call is TRBV7-9, the J call TRBJ1-2, with TRBD1 matching over 9 bases. The CDR3 extends over 16 amino acids. With V trimmed by 4 bases and J by 0 bases, 6 bases remained unmatched. Per the germline V gene, CDR1 is SEHNR and CDR2 is FQNEAQ (reference sequence). CDR3 protein: CASSSTWDRANYGYTF. DNA for the CDR3: TGTGCCAGCAGCTCTACTTGGGACAGGGCTAACTATGGCTACACCTTC.

This clonotype appeared a few times. The V and J genes are TRBV7-9 and TRBJ1-2; D is uncertain. CDR3 length: 13 amino acids. The germline V gene encodes CDR1 SEHNR and CDR2 FQNEAQ (reference sequence). V lost 1 base and J 1 base, leaving 4 bases between the germline ends. The CDR3 DNA reads TGTGCCAGCAGCTTAGACAGTAACTATGGCTACACCTTC. Amino acid sequence: CASSLDSNYGYTF.

Ten or more counts support this clonotype. The chain joins TRBV7-2 to TRBJ2-7; 11 nucleotides line up with TRBD1. Germline CDR1 is SGHTA and CDR2 is FQGNSA. The CDR3 runs 15 residues. V lost 4 bases, J lost 3 bases, and 5 bases stayed unmatched. CDR3 in DNA: TGTGCCAGCAGCTGGGACAGGGGGTCAGGCTACGAGCAGTACTTC. Its protein is CASSWDRGSGYEQYF.